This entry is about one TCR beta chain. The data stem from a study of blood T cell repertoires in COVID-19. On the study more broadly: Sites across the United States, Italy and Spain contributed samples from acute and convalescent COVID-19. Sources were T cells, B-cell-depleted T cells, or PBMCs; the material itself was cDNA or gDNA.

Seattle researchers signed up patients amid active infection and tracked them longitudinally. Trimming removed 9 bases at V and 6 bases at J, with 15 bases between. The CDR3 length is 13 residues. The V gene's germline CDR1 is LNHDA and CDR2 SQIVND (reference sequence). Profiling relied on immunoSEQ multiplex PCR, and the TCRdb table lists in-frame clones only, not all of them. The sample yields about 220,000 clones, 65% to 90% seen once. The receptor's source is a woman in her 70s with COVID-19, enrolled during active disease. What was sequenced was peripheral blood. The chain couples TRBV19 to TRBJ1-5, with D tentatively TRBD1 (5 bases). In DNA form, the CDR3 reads TGTGCCAGCCGGGCCGTCGGGGGTCAGCCCCAGCATTTT. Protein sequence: CASRAVGGQPQHF.